Sequencing of this T cell receptor beta chain was carried out in a study of shared clonotypes between healthy human individuals. Study-wide findings and caveats: Clonotypes shared by all four donors outscored non-shared clonotypes in generation probability.

Germline CDR1 SGHRS, CDR2 YFSETQ. This CDR3 is 15 amino acids long. The germline V and J ends were trimmed by 6 bases and 0 bases, with 12 bases remaining between them. A remark on this clone: Its specificity is not known.

Generated by immunoSEQ multiplex PCR, the TCRdb table keeps only in-frame clones and is missing some. The table lists about 2.1 million clones, about 93% of them singletons, with 1.5% to 2% in the top ten. CD45RO-negative, CCR7-positively selected cells formed the naive CD8 fraction, excluding terminally differentiated effector memory CD45RA+ cells. The J gene is TRBJ2-2, the V gene TRBV5-1, with D perhaps matching TRBD2 (5 bases). This TCR was sampled from a man younger than 35 in good health. Some clones in this sample may be carry-over from other donors' samples. The sequencing input was naive CD8+ T cells from PBMCs. CDR3 in amino acids: CASNSGPANTGELFF. For the CDR3, the DNA is TGCGCCAGCAACAGCGGACCTGCGAACACCGGGGAGCTGTTTTTT.